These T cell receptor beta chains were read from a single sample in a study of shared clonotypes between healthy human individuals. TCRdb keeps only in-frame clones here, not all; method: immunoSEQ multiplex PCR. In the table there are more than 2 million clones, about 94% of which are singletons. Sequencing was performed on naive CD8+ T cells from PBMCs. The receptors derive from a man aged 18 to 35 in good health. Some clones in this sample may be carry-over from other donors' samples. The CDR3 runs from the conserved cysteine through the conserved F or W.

CDR3 protein: CASSLGRGYEQFF
V gene: TRBV11-3
J gene: TRBJ2-1

CDR3 protein: CASSSEGLAVSSYEQYF
V gene: TRBV9
J gene: TRBJ2-7

CDR3 protein: CASSPLTTDPDTQYF
V gene: TRBV13
J gene: TRBJ2-3

CDR3 protein: CASSEKEQSNQPQHF
V gene: TRBV6-6
J gene: TRBJ1-5

CDR3 protein: CASSYFEGDSYEQYF
V gene: TRBV28
J gene: TRBJ2-7

CDR3 protein: CASSQDVFTGELFF
V gene: TRBV4-1
J gene: TRBJ2-2

CDR3 protein: CSVEHTGFMAKSYTQYF
V gene: TRBV29-1
J gene: TRBJ2-3

CDR3 protein: CASRLVLRNEQFF
V gene: TRBV12-2
J gene: TRBJ2-1

CDR3 protein: CATSIQRDSYEQYF
V gene: TRBV15
J gene: TRBJ2-7

CDR3 protein: CASRLAGDNEQFF
V gene: TRBV7-9
J gene: TRBJ2-1

CDR3 protein: CASSLVFQGAYEQYF
V gene: TRBV7-9
J gene: TRBJ2-7

CDR3 protein: CASSVGVTGVPYEQYF
V gene: TRBV9
J gene: TRBJ2-7

CDR3 protein: CASHEGIGTEAFF
V gene: TRBV28
J gene: TRBJ1-1

CDR3 protein: CASSLDMREVPETQYF
V gene: TRBV7-2
J gene: TRBJ2-5

CDR3 protein: CAWSRVSPYNEQFF
V gene: TRBV30
J gene: TRBJ2-1

CDR3 protein: CASSLSREAKNIQYF
V gene: TRBV28
J gene: TRBJ2-4

CDR3 protein: CASAAGDAETQYF
V gene: TRBV19
J gene: TRBJ2-5

CDR3 protein: CASSALDSSGNTIYF
V gene: TRBV6-1
J gene: TRBJ1-3

CDR3 protein: CASSPTGPVALNTGELFF
V gene: TRBV18
J gene: TRBJ2-2

CDR3 protein: CASSNGPSNQPQHF
V gene: TRBV2
J gene: TRBJ1-5

CDR3 protein: CASSLEESHLNYGYTF
V gene: TRBV5-4
J gene: TRBJ1-2

CDR3 protein: CASALSGSYNEQFF
V gene: TRBV12-5
J gene: TRBJ2-1

CDR3 protein: CASSVAGTESLYEQYF
V gene: TRBV9
J gene: TRBJ2-7

CDR3 protein: CASSLRALRDEQFF
V gene: TRBV11-1
J gene: TRBJ2-1

CDR3 protein: CASSVTPGSYEQYF
V gene: TRBV9
J gene: TRBJ2-7

CDR3 protein: CASSLPDEGALGEQFF
V gene: TRBV7-8
J gene: TRBJ2-1

CDR3 protein: CASGTGTRQFF
V gene: TRBV6-4
J gene: TRBJ2-1

CDR3 protein: CASSRMGTFFWF
V gene: TRBV14
J gene: TRBJ2-7

CDR3 protein: CASSTGNSGNTIYF
V gene: TRBV10-1
J gene: TRBJ1-3

CDR3 protein: CASSMFGAYYGYTF
V gene: TRBV19
J gene: TRBJ1-2

CDR3 protein: CASSLRRGSAYEQYF
V gene: TRBV28
J gene: TRBJ2-7

CDR3 protein: CASSQVSGVSLAYEQYF
V gene: TRBV4-1
J gene: TRBJ2-7

CDR3 protein: CASSLRLAGAETQYF
V gene: TRBV28
J gene: TRBJ2-5

CDR3 protein: CASRGDSYEQYF
V gene: TRBV4-2
J gene: TRBJ2-7

CDR3 protein: CASRTGTTFYEQYF
V gene: TRBV2
J gene: TRBJ2-7

CDR3 protein: CASSPRGGAYNEQFF
V gene: TRBV7-9
J gene: TRBJ2-1